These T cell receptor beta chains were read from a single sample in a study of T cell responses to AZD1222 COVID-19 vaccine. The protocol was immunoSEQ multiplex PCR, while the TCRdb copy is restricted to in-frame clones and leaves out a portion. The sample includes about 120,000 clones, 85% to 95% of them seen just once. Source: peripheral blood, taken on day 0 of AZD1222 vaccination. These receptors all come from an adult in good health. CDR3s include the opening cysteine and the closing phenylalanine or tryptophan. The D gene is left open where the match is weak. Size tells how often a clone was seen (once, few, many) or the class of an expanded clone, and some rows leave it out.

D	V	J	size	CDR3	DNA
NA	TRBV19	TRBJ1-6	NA	CASSTIVGESPLHF	TGTGCCAGTAGTACTATAGTGGGAGAATCACCCCTCCACTTT
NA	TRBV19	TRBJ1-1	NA	CASSDGTLSEAFF	TGTGCCAGTAGCGACGGGACCTTATCTGAAGCTTTCTTT
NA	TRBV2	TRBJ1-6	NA	CASGDSSYNSPLHF	TGTGCCAGCGGCGACAGCTCCTATAATTCACCCCTCCACTTT
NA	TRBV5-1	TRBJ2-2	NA	CASSLRANTGELFF	TGCGCCAGCAGCTTGAGGGCGAACACCGGGGAGCTGTTTTTT
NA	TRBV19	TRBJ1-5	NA	CASSWGGGNQPQHF	TGTGCCAGTAGTTGGGGGGGAGGGAATCAGCCCCAGCATTTT
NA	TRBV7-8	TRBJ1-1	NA	CASSLDGKDTEAFF	TGTGCCAGCAGCTTAGATGGTAAAGACACTGAAGCTTTCTTT
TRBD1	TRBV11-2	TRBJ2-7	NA	CASSSGQGYEQYF	TGTGCCAGCAGCTCGGGACAGGGCTACGAGCAGTACTTC
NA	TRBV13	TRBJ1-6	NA	CASSRENSPLHF	TGTGCCAGCAGCAGGGAAAATTCACCCCTCCACTTT
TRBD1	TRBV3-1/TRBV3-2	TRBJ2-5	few	CASSQDRDSQETQYF	TGTGCCAGCAGCCAAGATCGGGACAGCCAAGAGACCCAGTACTTC
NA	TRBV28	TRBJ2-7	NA	CASSFGSREQYF	TGTGCCAGCAGTTTTGGGAGTCGCGAGCAGTACTTC
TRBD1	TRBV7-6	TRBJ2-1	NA	CASTKFKGAAKGLNEQFF	TGTGCCAGCACCAAATTCAAGGGGGCGGCGAAAGGGCTCAATGAGCAGTTCTTC
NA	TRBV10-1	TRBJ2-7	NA	CASSDSQVRTRPEQYF	TGCGCCAGCAGTGATAGCCAGGTCCGGACTCGGCCCGAGCAGTACTTC
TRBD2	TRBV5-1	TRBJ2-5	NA	CASSSARSGEKETQYF	TGCGCCAGCAGTTCTGCTAGGAGCGGGGAGAAAGAGACCCAGTACTTC
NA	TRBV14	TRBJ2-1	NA	CASGQRSSYNEQFF	TGTGCCAGCGGTCAGCGCAGCTCCTACAATGAGCAGTTCTTC
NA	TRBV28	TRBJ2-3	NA	CASSNNRGLNSDTQYF	TGTGCCAGCAGTAACAATAGAGGCCTGAACTCAGATACGCAGTATTTT
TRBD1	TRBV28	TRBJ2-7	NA	CTTGGRPYEQYF	TGTACCACAGGGGGGAGACCCTACGAGCAGTACTTC
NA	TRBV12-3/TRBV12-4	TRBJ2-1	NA	CASSKALEQFF	TGTGCCAGCAGTAAGGCCCTTGAGCAGTTCTTC
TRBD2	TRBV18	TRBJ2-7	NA	CASSRTSGSGYEQYF	TGTGCCAGCTCCCGGACTAGCGGGAGTGGGTACGAGCAGTACTTC
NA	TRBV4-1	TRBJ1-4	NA	CASSQEQGSRREKLFF	TGCGCCAGCAGCCAAGAGCAGGGGTCTCGACGGGAAAAACTGTTTTTT
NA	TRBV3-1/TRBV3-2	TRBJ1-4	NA	CASSQGVGRRNEKLFF	TGTGCCAGCAGCCAGGGGGTAGGCAGGCGGAATGAAAAACTGTTTTTT
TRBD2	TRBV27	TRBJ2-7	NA	CASTGLGNHEQYF	TGTGCCAGCACGGGACTAGGTAACCACGAGCAGTACTTC
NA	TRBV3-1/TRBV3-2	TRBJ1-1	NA	CASSLGSAATAFF	TGTGCCAGCAGCTTGGGGTCCGCCGCAACGGCTTTCTTT
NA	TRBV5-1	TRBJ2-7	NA	CASSHGTFTYEQYF	TGCGCCAGCAGCCACGGGACATTCACCTACGAGCAGTACTTC
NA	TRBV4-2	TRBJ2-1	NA	CASSQGDTVEQFF	TGTGCCAGCAGCCAAGGCGACACGGTAGAGCAGTTCTTC
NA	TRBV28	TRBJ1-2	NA	CASSFAQGYGYTF	TGTGCCAGCAGTTTCGCACAGGGTTATGGCTACACCTTC
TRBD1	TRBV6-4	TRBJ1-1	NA	CASRGGQGMNTEAFF	TGTGCCAGCAGAGGAGGACAGGGGATGAACACTGAAGCTTTCTTT
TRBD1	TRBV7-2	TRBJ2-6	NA	CASSGQGIANVLTF	TGTGCCAGCAGTGGACAGGGGATTGCCAACGTCCTGACTTTC
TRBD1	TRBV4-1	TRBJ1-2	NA	CASSQAGSRDSYGYTF	TGCGCCAGCAGCCAAGCTGGGTCCCGGGACAGCTATGGCTACACCTTC
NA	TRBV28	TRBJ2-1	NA	CASSQGEQFF	TGTGCCAGCAGCCAGGGTGAGCAGTTCTTC
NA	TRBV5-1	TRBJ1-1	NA	CASSPDSSWVNTEAFF	TGCGCCAGCAGCCCGGACAGCTCATGGGTGAACACTGAAGCTTTCTTT
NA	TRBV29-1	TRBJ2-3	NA	CSVQGFSTDTQYF	TGCAGCGTTCAAGGGTTTAGCACAGATACGCAGTATTTT
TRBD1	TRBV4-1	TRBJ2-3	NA	CASSHAGTDGTDTQYF	TGCGCCAGCAGCCATGCCGGGACAGATGGCACAGATACGCAGTATTTT
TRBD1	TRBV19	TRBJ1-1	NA	CASSIRDRVSHTEAFF	TGTGCCAGTAGTATCCGGGACAGGGTATCGCACACTGAAGCTTTCTTT
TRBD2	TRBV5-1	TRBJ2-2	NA	CASSPLRAGEGELFF	TGCGCCAGCAGCCCCTTGAGGGCGGGAGAGGGGGAGCTGTTTTTT
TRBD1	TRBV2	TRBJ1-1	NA	CASNKRGQGGTEAFF	TGTGCCAGCAACAAACGGGGACAGGGAGGCACTGAAGCTTTCTTT
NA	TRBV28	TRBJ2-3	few	CASSLRRAKGTDTQYF	TGTGCCAGCAGTTTACGCAGGGCCAAGGGCACAGATACGCAGTATTTT
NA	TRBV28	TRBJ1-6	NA	CASSTGLGSPLHF	TGTGCCAGCAGCACCGGACTCGGTTCACCCCTCCACTTT
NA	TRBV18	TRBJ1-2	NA	CASSPEGQVDGYTF	TGTGCCAGCTCACCAGAGGGGCAAGTTGATGGCTACACCTTC
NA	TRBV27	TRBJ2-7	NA	CASRTAVEQYF	TGTGCCAGCAGGACGGCGGTCGAGCAGTACTTC